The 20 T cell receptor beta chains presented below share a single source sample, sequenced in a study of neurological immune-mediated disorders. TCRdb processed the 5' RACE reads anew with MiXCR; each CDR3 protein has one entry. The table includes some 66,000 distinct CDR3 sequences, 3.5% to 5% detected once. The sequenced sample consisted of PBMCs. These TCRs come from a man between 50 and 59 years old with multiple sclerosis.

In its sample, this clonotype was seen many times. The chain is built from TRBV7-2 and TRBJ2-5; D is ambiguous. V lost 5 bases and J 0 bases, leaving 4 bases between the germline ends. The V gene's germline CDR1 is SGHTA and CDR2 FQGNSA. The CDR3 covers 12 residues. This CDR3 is CASSQYQETQYF. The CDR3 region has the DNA TGTGCCAGCAGCCAGTACCAAGAGACCCAGTACTTC.

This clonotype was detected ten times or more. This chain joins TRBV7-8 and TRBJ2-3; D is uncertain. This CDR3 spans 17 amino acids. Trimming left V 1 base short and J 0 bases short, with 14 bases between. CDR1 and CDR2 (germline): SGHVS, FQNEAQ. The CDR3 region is CASSLEWFRPSTDTQYF. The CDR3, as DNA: TGTGCCAGCAGCTTAGAATGGTTTCGACCTAGCACAGATACGCAGTATTTT.

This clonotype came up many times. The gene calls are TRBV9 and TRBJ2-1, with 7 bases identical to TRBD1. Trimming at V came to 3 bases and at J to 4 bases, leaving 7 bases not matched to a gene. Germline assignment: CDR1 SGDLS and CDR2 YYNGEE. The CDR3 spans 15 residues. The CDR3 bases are TGTGCCAGCAGCGCCCAGGGGGACGAATACAATGAGCAGTTCTTC. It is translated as CASSAQGDEYNEQFF.

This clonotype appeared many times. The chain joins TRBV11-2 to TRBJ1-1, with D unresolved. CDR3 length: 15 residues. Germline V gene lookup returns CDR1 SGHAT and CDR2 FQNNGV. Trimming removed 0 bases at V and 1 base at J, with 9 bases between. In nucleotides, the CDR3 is TGTGCCAGCAGCTTAGATCCCAACAGGAACACTGAAGCTTTCTTT. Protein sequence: CASSLDPNRNTEAFF.

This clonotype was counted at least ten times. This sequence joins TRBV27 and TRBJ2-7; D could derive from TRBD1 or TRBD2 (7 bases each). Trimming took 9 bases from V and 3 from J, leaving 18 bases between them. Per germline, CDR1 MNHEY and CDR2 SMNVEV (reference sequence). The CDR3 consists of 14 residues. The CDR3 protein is CARTGRGINYEQYV. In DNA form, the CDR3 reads TGTGCCAGGACAGGGAGGGGAATAAACTACGAGCAGTACGTC.

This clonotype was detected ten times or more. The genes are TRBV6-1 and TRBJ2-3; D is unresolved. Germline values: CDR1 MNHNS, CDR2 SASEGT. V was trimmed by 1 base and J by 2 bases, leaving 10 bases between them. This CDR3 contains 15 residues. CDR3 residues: CASSEGGRTTDTQYF. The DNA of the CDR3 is TGTGCCAGCAGTGAAGGAGGCAGGACCACAGATACGCAGTATTTT.

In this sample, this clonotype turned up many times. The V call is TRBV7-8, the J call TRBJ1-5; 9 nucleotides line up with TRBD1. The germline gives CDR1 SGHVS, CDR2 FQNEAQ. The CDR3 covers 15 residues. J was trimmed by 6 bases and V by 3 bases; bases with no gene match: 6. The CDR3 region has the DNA TGTGCCAGCAGCTTCCGGGACAGGGCGGGTCAGCCCCAGCATTTT. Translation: CASSFRDRAGQPQHF.

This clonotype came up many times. The CDR3 is CASSLKGIPDAEQFF. CDR3 DNA sequence: TGTGCCAGCAGCTTAAAAGGCATTCCGGACGCTGAGCAGTTCTTC. The chain is built from TRBV7-2 and TRBJ2-1; D uncertain. The germline V gene has CDR1 SGHTA and CDR2 FQGNSA. V gave up 2 bases and J gave up 9 bases, with 17 bases separating them. The CDR3 is 15 amino acids.

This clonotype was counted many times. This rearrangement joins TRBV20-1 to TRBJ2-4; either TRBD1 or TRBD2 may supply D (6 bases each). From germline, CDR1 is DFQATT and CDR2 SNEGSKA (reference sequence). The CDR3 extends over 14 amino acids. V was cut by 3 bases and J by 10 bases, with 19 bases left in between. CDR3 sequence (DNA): TGCAGTGCTAGTACGGGGGCAGGGATAGGGATTCAGTACTTC. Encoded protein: CSASTGAGIGIQYF.

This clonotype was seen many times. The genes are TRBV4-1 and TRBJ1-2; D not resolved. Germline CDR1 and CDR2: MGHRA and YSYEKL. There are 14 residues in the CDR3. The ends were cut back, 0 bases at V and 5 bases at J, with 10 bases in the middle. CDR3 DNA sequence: TGCGCCAGCAGCCAAGACGGATTTTGGTATGGCTACACCTTC. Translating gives CASSQDGFWYGYTF.

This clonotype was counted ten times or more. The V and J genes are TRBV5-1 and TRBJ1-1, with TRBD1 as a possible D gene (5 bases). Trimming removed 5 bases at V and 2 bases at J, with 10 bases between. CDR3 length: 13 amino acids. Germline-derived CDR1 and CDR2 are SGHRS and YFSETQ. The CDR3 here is CASRIQVNTEAFF. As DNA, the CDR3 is TGCGCCAGCAGGATACAGGTCAACACTGAAGCTTTCTTT.

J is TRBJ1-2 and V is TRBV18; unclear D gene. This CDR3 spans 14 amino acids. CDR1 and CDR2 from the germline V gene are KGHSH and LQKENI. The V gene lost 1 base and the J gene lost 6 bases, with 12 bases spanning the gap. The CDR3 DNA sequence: TGTGCCAGCTCACCACAGGCCACTACGGATGGCTACACCTTC. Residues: CASSPQATTDGYTF.

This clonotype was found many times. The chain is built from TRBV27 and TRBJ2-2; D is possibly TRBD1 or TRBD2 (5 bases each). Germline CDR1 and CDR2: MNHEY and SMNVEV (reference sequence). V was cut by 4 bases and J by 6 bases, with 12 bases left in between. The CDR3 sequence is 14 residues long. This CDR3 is CASSSDRGAGELFF. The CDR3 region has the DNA TGTGCCAGCAGTTCCGACAGAGGGGCCGGGGAGCTGTTTTTT.

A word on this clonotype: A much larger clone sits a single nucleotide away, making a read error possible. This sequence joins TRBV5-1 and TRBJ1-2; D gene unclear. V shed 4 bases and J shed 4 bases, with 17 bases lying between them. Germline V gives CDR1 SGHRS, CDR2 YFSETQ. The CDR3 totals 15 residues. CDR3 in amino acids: CASSKRTTLSYGYTF. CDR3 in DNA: TGCGCCAGCAGCAAACGGACCACACTCTCCTATGGCTACACCTTC.

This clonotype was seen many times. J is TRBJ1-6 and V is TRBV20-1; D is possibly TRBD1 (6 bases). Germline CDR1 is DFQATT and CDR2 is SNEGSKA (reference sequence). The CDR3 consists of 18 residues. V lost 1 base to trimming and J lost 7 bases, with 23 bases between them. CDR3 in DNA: TGCAGTGCTAGAGTTTTTGTTTCCCAAGGGGGAAGGAATTCACCCCTCCACTTT. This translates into CSARVFVSQGGRNSPLHF.

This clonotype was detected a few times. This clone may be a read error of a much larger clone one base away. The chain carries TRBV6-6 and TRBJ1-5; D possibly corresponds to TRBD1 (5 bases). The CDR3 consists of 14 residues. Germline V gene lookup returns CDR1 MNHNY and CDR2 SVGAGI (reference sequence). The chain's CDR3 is CASSLQGVYQPQNF. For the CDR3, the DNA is TGTGCCAGCAGTCTTCAGGGTGTCTATCAGCCCCAGAATTTT.

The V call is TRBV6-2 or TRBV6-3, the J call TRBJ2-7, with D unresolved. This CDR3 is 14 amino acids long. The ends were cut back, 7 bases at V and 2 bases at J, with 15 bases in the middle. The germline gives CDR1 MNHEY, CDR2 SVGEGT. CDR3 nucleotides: TGTGCCAGCAACTCACTTTCTACCCCCTACGAGCAGTACTTC. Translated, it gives CASNSLSTPYEQYF.

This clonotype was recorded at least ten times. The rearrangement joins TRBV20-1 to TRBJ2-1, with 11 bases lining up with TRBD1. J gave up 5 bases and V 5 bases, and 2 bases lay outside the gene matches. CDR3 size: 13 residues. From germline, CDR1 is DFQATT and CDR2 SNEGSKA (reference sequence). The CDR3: CSAGDRGDNEQFF. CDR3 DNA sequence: TGCAGTGCTGGGGACAGGGGGGACAATGAGCAGTTCTTC.

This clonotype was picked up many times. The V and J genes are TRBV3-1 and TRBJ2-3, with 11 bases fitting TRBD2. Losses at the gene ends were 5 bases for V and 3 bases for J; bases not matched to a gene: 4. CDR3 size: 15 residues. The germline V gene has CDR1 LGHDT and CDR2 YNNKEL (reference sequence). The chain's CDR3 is CASSDGTSGTDTQYF. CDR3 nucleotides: TGTGCCAGCAGCGACGGGACTAGCGGTACAGATACGCAGTATTTT.

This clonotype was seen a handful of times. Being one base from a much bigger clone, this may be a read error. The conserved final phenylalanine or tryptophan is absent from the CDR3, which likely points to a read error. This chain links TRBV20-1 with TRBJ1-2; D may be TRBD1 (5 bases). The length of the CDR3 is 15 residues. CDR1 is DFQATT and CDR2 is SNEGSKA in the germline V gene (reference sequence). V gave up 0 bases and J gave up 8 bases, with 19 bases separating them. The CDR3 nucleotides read TGCAGTGCTAGAGATCTCGGGCAGGGACTGGGGGGCTACACCATC. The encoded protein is CSARDLGQGLGGYTI.